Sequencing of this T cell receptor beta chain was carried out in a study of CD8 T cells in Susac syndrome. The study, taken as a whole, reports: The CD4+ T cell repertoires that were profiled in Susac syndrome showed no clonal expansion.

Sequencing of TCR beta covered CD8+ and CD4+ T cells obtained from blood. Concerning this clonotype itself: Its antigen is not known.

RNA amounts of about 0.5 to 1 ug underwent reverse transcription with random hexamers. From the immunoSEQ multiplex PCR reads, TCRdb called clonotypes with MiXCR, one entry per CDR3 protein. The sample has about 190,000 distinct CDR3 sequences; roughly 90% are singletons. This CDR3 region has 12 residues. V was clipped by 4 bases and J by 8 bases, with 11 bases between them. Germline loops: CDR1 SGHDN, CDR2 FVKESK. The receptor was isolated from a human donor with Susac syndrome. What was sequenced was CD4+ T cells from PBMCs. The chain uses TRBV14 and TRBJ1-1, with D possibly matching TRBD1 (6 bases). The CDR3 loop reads CASSRRGGEAFF. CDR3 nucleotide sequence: TGTGCCAGCAGCCGACGAGGGGGGGAAGCTTTCTTT.